A single sample gave rise to the 21 T cell receptor beta chains below, sequenced in a study of technical replicates of blood from a few donors. The protocol was immunoSEQ multiplex PCR, while the TCRdb copy is restricted to in-frame clones and leaves out a portion. The sample comprises under 95,000 clones, roughly 98% of which are singletons, and approximately 0.15% rests with the top ten. The sequenced sample was T cells isolated from PBMCs. These receptors all come from a human donor in good health.

This chain links TRBV11-2 with TRBJ1-6; TRBD1 matches at 7 bases. V dropped 6 bases and J dropped 14; count of bases not matched to a gene: 7. Germline V gives CDR1 SGHAT, CDR2 FQNNGV. This CDR3 spans 12 amino acids. The CDR3 region is CASRSGDRALHF. The CDR3 bases are TGTGCCAGCAGGAGTGGGGACAGAGCCCTCCACTTT.

This chain joins TRBV18 and TRBJ1-4; D unresolved. The CDR3 has 13 residues. The ends were cut back, 0 bases at V and 7 bases at J, with 6 bases in the middle. CDR1 is KGHSH and CDR2 is LQKENI in the germline V gene. CDR3 in amino acids: CASSPPGREKLFF. The CDR3 DNA reads as TGTGCCAGCTCACCACCTGGGCGTGAAAAACTGTTTTTT.

The genes are TRBV6-1 and TRBJ2-3, with TRBD1 matching 8 bases. Germline CDR1 is MNHNS and CDR2 is SASEGT. The CDR3 loop spans 14 amino acids. J was trimmed by 6 bases and V by 2 bases; bases with no gene match: 4. CDR3 sequence reads: CASSERQGTDTQYF. For the CDR3, the DNA is TGTGCCAGCAGTGAAAGACAGGGGACCGATACGCAGTATTTT.

The chain recombines TRBV10-3 with TRBJ1-2; possible D gene TRBD1, 6 bases. Germline lookup yields CDR1 ENHRY and CDR2 SYGVKD. The CDR3 sequence is 14 residues long. Trimming removed 6 bases from V and 2 bases from J, with 13 bases in between. The CDR3 DNA is TGTGCCATCAGCTCAGGGGAATTCAACTATGGCTACACCTTC. Its translation is CAISSGEFNYGYTF.

The V gene is TRBV6-6, the J gene TRBJ2-6; D may be TRBD1 (5 bases). V was cut by 2 bases and J by 1 base, with 6 bases left in between. This CDR3 is built from 15 residues. Per the germline V gene, CDR1 is MNHNY and CDR2 is SVGAGI (reference sequence). The CDR3 coding sequence is TGTGCCAGCAGTTACGACAGTTCTGGGGCCAACGTCCTGACTTTC. Residues: CASSYDSSGANVLTF.

The CDR3 coding sequence is TGTGCCAGCAGTTTAGGAGGGAGGTACTACGAGCAGTACTTC. Amino acids: CASSLGGRYYEQYF. The V and J genes are TRBV27 and TRBJ2-7, with a possible D match to TRBD2 (6 bases). Germline CDR1 MNHEY, CDR2 SMNVEV (reference sequence). The CDR3 extends over 14 amino acids. V lost 2 bases, J lost 3 bases, and 11 bases lay in between.

This chain connects TRBV6-4 to TRBJ2-1, with TRBD2 matching over 10 bases. V gave up 6 bases and J gave up 3 bases; unmatched junction bases: 5. Per germline, CDR1 MRHNA and CDR2 SNTAGT. This CDR3 is built from 15 residues. The CDR3 sequence is CASSLAGAVYNEQFF. The CDR3 DNA is TGTGCCAGCAGCCTAGCGGGAGCAGTCTACAATGAGCAGTTCTTC.

The chain has TRBV4-2 and TRBJ1-2; 10 bases align to TRBD1. Germline CDR1 and CDR2: LGHNA and YNFKEQ. The CDR3 is 15 amino acids. The V segment lost 0 bases and the J segment 3 bases; nucleotides outside the gene matches: 1. CDR3 in amino acids: CASSQDGTGDYGYTF. CDR3 DNA sequence: TGTGCCAGCAGCCAAGATGGGACAGGGGACTATGGCTACACCTTC.

The rearrangement uses TRBV2 and TRBJ2-1; TRBD2 matches 9 bases. The CDR3 sequence is 15 residues long. V gave up 3 bases and J gave up 3 bases; unmatched junction bases: 3. The germline V gene has CDR1 SNHLY and CDR2 FYNNEI. For the CDR3, the DNA is TGTGCCAGCAGTGATGGACTAGCGTACTACAATGAGCAGTTCTTC. Translated, it gives CASSDGLAYYNEQFF.

The genes are TRBV11-3 and TRBJ2-7; maybe TRBD1 (6 bases). The CDR3 spans 14 residues. CDR1 is SGHNT and CDR2 is YENEEA in the germline V gene. Trimming removed 1 base from V and 6 bases from J, with 13 bases in between. The CDR3 DNA follows: TGTGCCAGCAGCTTAGTCTTCACAGGGACCGAGCAGTACTTC. Its translation is CASSLVFTGTEQYF.

The chain is built from TRBV4-1 and TRBJ2-7; 16 positions agree with TRBD2. The CDR3 covers 20 residues. V shed 2 bases and J 4 bases; nucleotides not matched to a gene: 14. CDR1 and CDR2 from the germline V gene are MGHRA and YSYEKL. The CDR3 here is CASSQLPGTSGRAGVYEQYF. In DNA, the CDR3 is TGCGCCAGCAGCCAACTACCCGGGACTAGCGGGAGGGCCGGGGTTTACGAGCAGTACTTC.

The CDR3 protein is CASSGSAEGTGVYEQYF. The CDR3 nucleotides are TGTGCCAGCAGCGGATCCGCGGAGGGGACAGGAGTCTACGAGCAGTACTTC. The chain recombines TRBV5-8 with TRBJ2-7; 8 bases map to TRBD1. This CDR3 has 17 amino acids. The trim removed 4 bases at V and 3 bases at J, leaving 15 bases unmatched. Germline values: CDR1 SGHTS, CDR2 YDEGEE.

The table lists this clone with a count of one. This rearrangement joins TRBV2 to TRBJ1-5; no clear D gene. The V end lost 4 bases, the J end lost 4 bases, and 8 bases lay between the germline ends. This CDR3 spans 13 amino acids. In germline, CDR1 is SNHLY, CDR2 FYNNEI. CDR3 protein: CASSVEGNQPQHF. The CDR3, as DNA: TGTGCCAGCAGTGTGGAGGGAAATCAGCCCCAGCATTTT. Together with reference TRBV2 and TRBJ1-5, the CDR3 gives the full variable domain: EPEVTQTPSHQVTQMGQEVILRCVPISNHLYFYWYRQILGQKVEFLVSFYNNEISEKSEIFDDQFSVERPDGSNFTLKIRSTKLEDSAMYFCASSVEGNQPQHFGDGTRLSIL.

CDR3 in DNA: TGCGCCAGCAGCCCCAGTGGGCCGAACACTGAAGCTTTCTTT. Protein: CASSPSGPNTEAFF. The V and J genes are TRBV5-1 and TRBJ1-1, with D uncertain. V lost 4 bases and J 1 base, leaving 11 bases between the germline ends. CDR1 and CDR2 from the germline V gene are SGHRS and YFSETQ. The CDR3 length is 14 residues.

The chain links TRBV19 to TRBJ2-1; 10 nucleotides align to TRBD2. CDR3 length: 15 amino acids. V lost 2 bases, J lost 10 bases, and 8 bases stayed unmatched. The germline gives CDR1 LNHDA, CDR2 SQIVND (reference sequence). DNA for the CDR3: TGTGCCAGTAGTATACTAGCGGGAGCTGTCGACGAGCAGTTCTTC. Its translation is CASSILAGAVDEQFF. The full variable domain, in which reference TRBV19 and TRBJ2-1 provide the parts outside the CDR3, is DGGITQSPKYLFRKEGQNVTLSCEQNLNHDAMYWYRQDPGQGLRLIYYSQIVNDFQKGDIAEGYSVSREKKESFPLTVTSAQKNPTAFYLCASSILAGAVDEQFFGPGTRLTVL.

V is TRBV5-1 and J is TRBJ1-1, with a weak D call TRBD1 (5 bases). The CDR3 extends over 16 amino acids. Trimming stripped 0 bases from V and 4 bases from J, with 16 bases between. From germline, CDR1 is SGHRS and CDR2 YFSETQ. The CDR3 DNA follows: TGCGCCAGCAGCTTGGCTAGTTGGGGGGTTCTCACTGAAGCTTTCTTT. This sequence encodes CASSLASWGVLTEAFF.

V usage is TRBV7-9 and J usage is TRBJ2-7; no clear D gene. The CDR3 covers 12 residues. V lost 10 bases and J lost 0, with 10 bases in between. Germline lookup yields CDR1 SEHNR and CDR2 FQNEAQ (reference sequence). The CDR3 bases are TGTGCCACCGAGAAGTCCTCCTACGAGCAGTACTTC. This sequence encodes CATEKSSYEQYF.

The gene calls are TRBV9 and TRBJ2-7, with 10 nucleotides matching TRBD1. The CDR3 runs 14 residues. Trimming removed 2 bases from V and 6 bases from J; junction bases left unmatched: 5. Germline V gene sequence: CDR1 SGDLS, CDR2 YYNGEE. CDR3 sequence reads: CASSVSGTGVEQYF. In DNA, the CDR3 is TGTGCCAGCAGCGTTTCCGGGACAGGGGTCGAGCAGTACTTC.

CDR3 in amino acids: CASSLSEGVMSLAKNIQYF. CDR3 DNA: TGCGCCAGCAGCTTGAGTGAGGGGGTAATGAGCCTAGCCAAAAACATTCAGTACTTC. V is TRBV5-1 and J is TRBJ2-4; D may be TRBD1 (6 bases). The CDR3 has 19 residues. The germline V gene has CDR1 SGHRS and CDR2 YFSETQ. The V end lost 1 base, the J end lost 0 bases, and 20 bases lay between the germline ends.

Here the CDR3 DNA reads TGTGCCAGCAGGGCCAATCATAGCTATGGGGAGACCCAGTACTTC. Translation gives CASRANHSYGETQYF. This chain connects TRBV11-2 to TRBJ2-5, with no clear D. From germline, CDR1 is SGHAT and CDR2 FQNNGV. Trimming left V 6 bases short and J 5 bases short, with 19 bases between. The CDR3 is made up of 15 amino acids. The variable domain in full, completed from reference TRBV11-2 and TRBJ2-5, reads EAGVAQSPRYKIIEKRQSVAFWCNPISGHATLYWYQQILGQGPKLLIQFQNNGVVDDSQLPKDRFSAERLKGVDSTLKIQPAKLEDSAVYLCASRANHSYGETQYFGPGTRLLVL.

The chain couples TRBV28 to TRBJ1-4; D might be TRBD1 (5 bases). Germline V gives CDR1 MDHEN, CDR2 SYDVKM. The CDR3 is 15 amino acids. V was cut by 2 bases and J by 7 bases, with 14 bases left in between. CDR3 protein: CASSLLGSGGEKLFF. The CDR3 region has the DNA TGTGCCAGCAGTTTACTCGGCTCGGGGGGTGAAAAACTGTTTTTT.